The 7 T cell receptor beta chains below all came from one sample that was sequenced in a study of technical replicates of blood from several donors. Generated by immunoSEQ multiplex PCR, the TCRdb table keeps only in-frame clones and is missing some. The table records roughly 73,000 clones, roughly 93% of them present only once. Material for sequencing was T cells isolated from PBMCs. These TCRs come from a human donor in good health.

The CDR3 region has the DNA TGTGCCAGCAGCGCAGCGACAGTGAACACTGAAGCTTTCTTT. It yields the protein CASSAATVNTEAFF. This chain joins TRBV5-8 and TRBJ1-1, with D perhaps TRBD1 (5 bases). The ends were cut back, 4 bases at V and 0 bases at J, with 10 bases in the middle. The CDR3 length is 14 residues. Looked up from germline, CDR1 is SGHTS and CDR2 is YDEGEE.

V and J are TRBV4-1 and TRBJ1-1; maybe TRBD1 (5 bases). Germline CDR1 and CDR2: MGHRA and YSYEKL. This CDR3 region has 12 residues. The V end was cut by 4 bases, the J end by 5 bases, with 8 bases between. The CDR3 spells CASSLQGTEAFF. The CDR3, as DNA: TGCGCCAGCAGCCTGCAGGGAACTGAAGCTTTCTTT.

DNA of the CDR3: TGTGCCATCAGTGACTTGGGCAGGGGGGACACTGAAGCTTTCTTT. Its protein product is CAISDLGRGDTEAFF. The gene calls are TRBV10-3 and TRBJ1-1, with 7 bases matching TRBD1. This CDR3 is 15 amino acids long. Germline V gives CDR1 ENHRY, CDR2 SYGVKD. The junction had 7 bases not matched to a gene; V was cut back by 3 bases and J by 3 bases.

The chain recombines TRBV25-1 with TRBJ2-3; 7 bases align to TRBD2. Germline V gene data show CDR1 as MGHDK and CDR2 as SYGVNS. V gave up 5 bases and J gave up 7 bases; unmatched junction bases: 9. This CDR3 has 14 amino acids. CDR3 DNA: TGTGCCAGCAGTTTGGGGGGGGGAGCCTATACGCAGTATTTT. Translation: CASSLGGGAYTQYF.

The V and J genes are TRBV7-9 and TRBJ1-1; D possibly corresponds to TRBD1 (6 bases). With 4 bases removed from V and 3 bases from J, the gap between germline ends came to 12 bases. There are 14 residues in the CDR3. Looked up from germline, CDR1 is SEHNR and CDR2 is FQNEAQ (reference sequence). The CDR3 DNA is TGTGCCAGCAGCTCACAGGGAGTAGACACTGAAGCTTTCTTT. It codes for CASSSQGVDTEAFF.

V is TRBV2 and J is TRBJ2-2; D might be TRBD1 (5 bases). V was cut by 4 bases and J by 3 bases, with 9 bases left in between. The CDR3 is 14 amino acids. Germline CDR1 is SNHLY and CDR2 is FYNNEI. The CDR3 here is CASSVVRDTGELFF. The CDR3 region has the DNA TGTGCCAGCAGTGTAGTCAGGGACACCGGGGAGCTGTTTTTT.

The chain joins TRBV9 to TRBJ2-3; 15 positions agree with TRBD2. V lost 4 bases to trimming and J lost 6 bases; unmatched junction nucleotides: 15. The CDR3 runs 19 residues. Germline V gene data show CDR1 as SGDLS and CDR2 as YYNGEE. CDR3 residues: CASSRTGLAGGPGADTQYF. The CDR3 coding sequence is TGTGCCAGCAGCCGAACCGGACTAGCGGGAGGGCCGGGGGCGGATACGCAGTATTTT.